The sequence of this T cell receptor (beta chain) was determined in a study of blood T cell repertoires in COVID-19. Source study methods: Cell counts per sample came from amplifying reference gene primers. Some clones are missing from TCRdb's copy, which holds only in-frame ones; the method was immunoSEQ multiplex PCR. The DNA was the basis for D and trimming; V, J and clone size are from that table. The sample lists hundreds of thousands of clones; about 90% were seen once. The germline V gene encodes CDR1 LNHDA and CDR2 SQIVND (reference sequence). The CDR3 loop spans 17 amino acids. The trim removed 1 base at V and 6 bases at J, leaving 12 bases unmatched.

The clonotype comes from a woman between 18 and 29 years old who had recovered from COVID-19. The chain employs TRBV19 and TRBJ1-5; 7 bases line up with TRBD1. The sequenced material came from peripheral blood. DNA of the CDR3: TGTGCCAGTAGTATAGGTGGAAATTGGGCAGGGGGTCAGCCCCAGCATTTT. Residues: CASSIGGNWAGGQPQHF.